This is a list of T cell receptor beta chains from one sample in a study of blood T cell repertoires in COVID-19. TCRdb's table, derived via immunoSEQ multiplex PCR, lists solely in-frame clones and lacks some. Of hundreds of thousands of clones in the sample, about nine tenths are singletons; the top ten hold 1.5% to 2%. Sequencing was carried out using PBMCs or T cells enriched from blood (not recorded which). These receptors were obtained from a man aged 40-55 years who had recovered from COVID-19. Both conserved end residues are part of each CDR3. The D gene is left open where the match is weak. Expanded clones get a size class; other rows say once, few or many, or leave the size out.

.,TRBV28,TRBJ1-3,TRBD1,CASRLTGGIDTIYF,TGTGCCAGCAGACTGACAGGGGGAATTGACACCATATATTTT
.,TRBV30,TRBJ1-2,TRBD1,CAWSVSGTGGYTF,TGTGCCTGGAGTGTTTCCGGGACAGGGGGATACACCTTC
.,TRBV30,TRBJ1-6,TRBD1,CAIQGAGYNSPLHF,TGTGCCATACAGGGGGCGGGCTATAATTCACCCCTCCACTTT
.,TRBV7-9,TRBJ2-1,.,CASSLAGGTYNEQFF,TGTGCCAGCAGCTTAGCGGGAGGTACCTACAATGAGCAGTTCTTC
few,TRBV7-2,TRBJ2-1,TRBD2,CASSPGTSGNNEQFF,TGTGCCAGCAGCCCCGGGACTAGCGGGAACAATGAGCAGTTCTTC
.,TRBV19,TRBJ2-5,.,CASSPRRGERETQYF,TGTGCCAGTAGTCCCAGGCGCGGGGAGAGGGAGACCCAGTACTTC
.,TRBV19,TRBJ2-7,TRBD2,CASSSIAGEFQYF,TGTGCCAGTAGTTCGATAGCGGGGGAGTTCCAGTACTTC
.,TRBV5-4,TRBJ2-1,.,CASSPGTYNEQFF,TGTGCCAGCAGCCCCGGGACATACAATGAGCAGTTCTTC
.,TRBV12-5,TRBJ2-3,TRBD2,CASGSTSAGAPDTQYF,TGTGCTAGTGGTTCGACTAGCGCCGGAGCCCCAGATACGCAGTATTTT
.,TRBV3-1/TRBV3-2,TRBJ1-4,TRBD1,CASRPTGVDEKLFF,TGTGCCAGCAGGCCGACAGGGGTGGATGAAAAACTGTTTTTT
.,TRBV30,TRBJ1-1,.,CAWSVLSRMNTEAFF,TGTGCCTGGAGTGTACTGTCTAGGATGAACACTGAAGCTTTCTTT
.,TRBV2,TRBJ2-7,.,CASTLIGSLSEQYF,TGTGCCAGCACCCTTATAGGGAGCCTAAGCGAGCAGTACTTC
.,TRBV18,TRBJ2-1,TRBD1,CASSPPGTVPYNEQFF,TGTGCCAGCTCACCCCCCGGGACAGTCCCCTACAATGAGCAGTTCTTC
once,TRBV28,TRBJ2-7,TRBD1,CASSSGTGAAEQYF,TGTGCCAGCAGCTCCGGGACAGGGGCCGCCGAGCAGTACTTC
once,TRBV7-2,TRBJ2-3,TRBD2,CASSLSGLAGTPGSTQYF,TGTGCCAGCAGCTTATCTGGACTAGCGGGGACCCCTGGATCTACGCAGTATTTT
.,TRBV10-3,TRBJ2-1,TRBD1,CAISAGQGVNEQFF,TGTGCCATCAGTGCAGGACAGGGTGTCAATGAGCAGTTCTTC
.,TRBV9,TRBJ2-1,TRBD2,CASSGQTSGGLNEQFF,TGTGCCAGCAGCGGACAGACTAGCGGGGGGCTGAATGAGCAGTTCTTC
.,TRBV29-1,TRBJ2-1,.,CSVEKVAAINEQFF,TGCAGCGTTGAAAAGGTAGCTGCAATCAATGAGCAGTTCTTC
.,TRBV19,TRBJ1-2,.,CASSITAWGDGYTF,TGTGCCAGTAGTATAACGGCCTGGGGAGATGGCTACACCTTC
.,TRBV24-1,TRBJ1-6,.,CATSDFQGGAHNSPLHF,TGTGCCACCAGTGATTTCCAGGGAGGGGCCCATAATTCACCCCTCCACTTT
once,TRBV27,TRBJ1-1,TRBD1,CASSLSKRQGANTEAFF,TGTGCCAGCAGTTTGTCGAAGCGCCAGGGGGCGAACACTGAAGCTTTCTTT
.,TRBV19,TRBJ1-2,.,CASSIDRWGAGYGYTF,TGTGCCAGTAGTATAGATAGGTGGGGCGCTGGCTATGGCTACACCTTC
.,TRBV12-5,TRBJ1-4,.,CASGLRDATNEKLFF,TGTGCTAGTGGTTTAAGAGATGCAACTAATGAAAAACTGTTTTTT
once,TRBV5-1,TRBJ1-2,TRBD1,CASSPAGTGRPNYGYTF,TGCGCCAGCAGCCCGGCCGGGACAGGGAGACCTAACTATGGCTACACCTTC
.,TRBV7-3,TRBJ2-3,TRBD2,CASSLIGQGGTDTQYF,TGTGCCAGCAGCTTAATTGGTCAGGGAGGGACAGATACGCAGTATTTT
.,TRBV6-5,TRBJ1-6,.,CATQGSYNSPLHF,TGTGCCACCCAGGGCTCCTATAATTCACCCCTCCACTTT
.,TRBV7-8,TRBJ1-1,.,CASSPRDRYAEAFF,TGTGCCAGCAGCCCACGCGACAGGTATGCTGAAGCTTTCTTT
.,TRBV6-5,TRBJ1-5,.,CASSSSPGVEEPQHF,TGTGCCAGCAGCTCTTCCCCCGGGGTTGAGGAGCCCCAGCATTTT
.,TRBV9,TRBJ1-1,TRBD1,CASSPGQQNTEAFF,TGTGCCAGCAGCCCGGGACAGCAGAACACTGAAGCTTTCTTT
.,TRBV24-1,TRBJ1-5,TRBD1,CATSDPSTGGGQPQHF,TGTGCCACCAGTGATCCCTCAACAGGGGGCGGTCAGCCCCAGCATTTT
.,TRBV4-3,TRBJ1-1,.,CASSQGQMNTEAFF,TGCGCCAGCAGCCAAGGACAGATGAACACTGAAGCTTTCTTT
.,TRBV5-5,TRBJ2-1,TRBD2,CASSHDSGGFSNEQFF,TGTGCCAGCAGTCACGATAGCGGGGGTTTTTCCAATGAGCAGTTCTTC
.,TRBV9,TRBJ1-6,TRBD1,CASSADRASYNSPLHF,TGTGCCAGCAGCGCGGACAGGGCATCCTATAATTCACCCCTCCACTTT
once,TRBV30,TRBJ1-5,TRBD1,CAWSKKGQGAGQPQHF,TGTGCCTGGAGCAAAAAGGGACAGGGGGCGGGTCAGCCCCAGCATTTT
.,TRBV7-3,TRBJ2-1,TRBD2,CASSLSSGTSGYNEQFF,TGTGCCAGCAGCTTAAGTTCCGGGACTAGCGGCTACAATGAGCAGTTCTTC
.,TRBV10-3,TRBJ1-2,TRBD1,CAIRGTGVDYGYTF,TGTGCCATCAGGGGGACAGGGGTCGACTATGGCTACACCTTC
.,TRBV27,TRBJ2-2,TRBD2,CASSRTARGSNGGELFF,TGTGCCAGCAGTCGCACCGCCCGCGGGAGCAACGGCGGGGAGCTGTTTTTT
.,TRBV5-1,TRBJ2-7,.,CASSLGGLSSYEQYF,TGCGCCAGCAGCTTGGGGGGACTCAGCTCCTACGAGCAGTACTTC
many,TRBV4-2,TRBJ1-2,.,CASRLYGAGASEGYTF,TGTGCCAGCAGACTATACGGGGCAGGGGCCTCTGAGGGCTACACCTTC
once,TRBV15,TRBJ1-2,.,CATSSHWTAGYTF,TGTGCCACCAGCAGCCATTGGACAGCTGGCTACACCTTC
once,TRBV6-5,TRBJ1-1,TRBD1,CANALGQPRTEAFF,TGTGCCAACGCATTGGGACAGCCTAGGACTGAAGCTTTCTTT